The subject of this entry is one T cell receptor beta chain. Antigen unknown. These data come from a study of neurological immune-mediated disorders. Time point reported: technical triplicate 2. The unsorted libraries had their origin in 2 million PBMCs stored at -80 C. Findings of the study overall: The absence of any CDR3 amino acid sequence shared by expanded clones across subjects suggests that repertoires were private in all groups.

Germline V gene sequence: CDR1 SGHTA, CDR2 FQGNSA. This CDR3 is 15 amino acids long. V lost 2 bases and J lost 7, with 17 bases in between. MiXCR, applied by TCRdb to the 5' RACE reads, yields one record per CDR3 protein. This table holds about 59,000 distinct CDR3 sequences, under 30% found once. The sequenced sample consisted of PBMCs. The V call is TRBV7-2, the J call TRBJ1-1; no clear D. This receptor was obtained from a man between 60 and 75 years old with HTLV-1-associated myelopathy (HAM/TSP). The DNA of the CDR3 is TGTGCCAGCAGCTTATCAGGCCCAATGAGTTTTGAAGCTTTCTTT. The encoded protein is CASSLSGPMSFEAFF.